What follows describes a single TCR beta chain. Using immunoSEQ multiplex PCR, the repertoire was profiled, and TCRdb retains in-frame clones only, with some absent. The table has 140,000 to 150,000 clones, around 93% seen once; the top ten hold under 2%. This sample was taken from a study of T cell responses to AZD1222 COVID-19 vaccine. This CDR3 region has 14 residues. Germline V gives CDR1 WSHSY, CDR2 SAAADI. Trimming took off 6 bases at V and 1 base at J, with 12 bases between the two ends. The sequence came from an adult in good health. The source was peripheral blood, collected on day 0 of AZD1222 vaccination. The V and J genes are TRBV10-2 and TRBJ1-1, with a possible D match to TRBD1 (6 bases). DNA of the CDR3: TGCGCCAGCAGGGAACCGGGACAGAACACTGAAGCTTTCTTT. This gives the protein CASREPGQNTEAFF.